Below are 29 T cell receptor beta chains sequenced from a single sample in a study of CD8 T cells in ankylosing spondylitis. One entry per CDR3 protein, called by TCRdb with MiXCR from the 5' RACE reads. Here the sample spans about 340,000 distinct CDR3 sequences, 14% to 15% being singletons. The source material was blood, either unsorted or a sorted T cell fraction (not recorded which). These receptor sequences come from a male donor with ankylosing spondylitis or in good health (not recorded which).

This clonotype was seen a handful of times. The rearrangement links TRBV12-5 to TRBJ2-7; D may correspond to TRBD1 or TRBD2 (5 bases each). Germline V CDR1 and CDR2: LGHNT, FRNRAP. CDR3 length: 11 residues. V was clipped by 4 bases and J by 5 bases, with 6 bases between them. The CDR3 loop is CASGWDHEQYF. CDR3 sequence (DNA): TGTGCTAGTGGTTGGGACCACGAGCAGTACTTC.

The chain employs TRBV20-1 and TRBJ2-5, with 12 bases identical to TRBD2. CDR1 DFQATT and CDR2 SNEGSKA come from the germline V gene (reference sequence). This CDR3 comprises 14 residues. V lost 5 bases and J lost 5; bases outside the gene matches: 6. The DNA for the CDR3 is TGCAGTGCTCCCCTAGCGGGGGGGCTGGAGACCCAGTACTTC. Its translation is CSAPLAGGLETQYF.

This clonotype was counted a few times. The V and J genes are TRBV29-1 and TRBJ2-2; D is unresolved. This CDR3 region has 13 residues. Trimming left V 6 bases short and J 5 bases short, with 13 bases between. Germline values: CDR1 SQVTM, CDR2 ANQGSEA. This CDR3 reads CSVRYRVTGELFF. CDR3 in DNA: TGCAGCGTCCGATATAGGGTTACCGGGGAGCTGTTTTTT.

This clonotype was recorded once. The chain links TRBV7-8 to TRBJ2-7; TRBD1 agrees at 7 bases. The CDR3 length is 14 residues. In germline, CDR1 is SGHVS, CDR2 FQNEAQ. Trimming cost V 1 base and J 7 bases; bases outside gene matches: 7. CDR3 DNA: TGTGCCAGCAGCTTAGTACAGGGGAGATGGGAGCAGTACTTC. Protein sequence: CASSLVQGRWEQYF. The entire variable domain, with the rest obtained from reference TRBV7-8 and TRBJ2-7, is as follows: GAGVSQSPRYKVAKRGQDVALRCDPISGHVSLFWYQQALGQGPEFLTYFQNEAQLDKSGLPSDRFFAERPEGSVSTLKIQRTQQEDSAVYLCASSLVQGRWEQYFGPGTRLTVT.

This clonotype was seen more than once but under ten times. J is TRBJ2-1 and V is TRBV3-1, with D possibly being TRBD2 (5 bases). Trimming left V 2 bases short and J 4 bases short, with 12 bases between. This CDR3 has 15 amino acids. Germline assignment: CDR1 LGHDT and CDR2 YNNKEL (reference sequence). The CDR3 loop reads CASSQYISGYNEQFF. The CDR3 nucleotides read TGTGCCAGCAGCCAATATATAAGCGGTTACAATGAGCAGTTCTTC.

This clonotype was detected only a few times. This chain connects TRBV12-3 or TRBV12-4 to TRBJ2-1; D is possibly TRBD2 (5 bases). The CDR3 runs 12 residues. Trimming cost V 5 bases and J 4 bases, with 6 bases left between them. CDR3 sequence: CASSRGYNEQFF. CDR3 DNA sequence: TGTGCCAGCAGTCGGGGATACAATGAGCAGTTCTTC.

This sequence joins TRBV7-9 and TRBJ2-7, with D maybe TRBD2 (5 bases). CDR1 is SEHNR and CDR2 is FQNEAQ in the germline V gene (reference sequence). Trimming shortened V by 8 bases and J by 3 bases, and 11 bases separated the two germline ends. This CDR3 comprises 12 residues. CDR3 nucleotide sequence: TGTGCCAGCGAGGGCAGTATCTACGAGCAGTACTTC. Protein product: CASEGSIYEQYF.

CDR3 in DNA: TGTGCCAGCAACAGCGAATATAGCAATCAGCCCCAGCATTTT. It translates to CASNSEYSNQPQHF. J is TRBJ1-5 and V is TRBV2; D gene uncertain. The CDR3 totals 14 residues. Germline V gene data show CDR1 as SNHLY and CDR2 as FYNNEI. V gave up 7 bases and J gave up 0 bases, with 10 bases separating them.

This clonotype has just a few counts. The chain has TRBV7-2 and TRBJ2-2; 9 bases fit TRBD1. The trim removed 4 bases at V and 8 bases at J, leaving 5 bases unmatched. The CDR3 sequence is 14 residues long. Per germline, CDR1 SGHTA and CDR2 FQGNSA. CDR3 DNA sequence: TGTGCCAGCAGCTCCGACAGGGGGTCTGGGGAGCTGTTTTTT. Protein sequence: CASSSDRGSGELFF.

At least ten counts were recorded for this clonotype. The chain joins TRBV12-3 or TRBV12-4 to TRBJ2-1; 7 bases agree with TRBD1. Trimming at V came to 6 bases and at J to 2 bases, leaving 7 bases not matched to a gene. CDR3 length: 15 residues. CDR3 DNA sequence: TGTGCCAGCAGCTTCGGACAGGCGGCCTACAATGAGCAGTTCTTC. It codes for CASSFGQAAYNEQFF.

This clonotype was observed a handful of times. The chain employs TRBV6-1 and TRBJ2-3, with D unclear. This CDR3 comprises 12 residues. Germline CDR1 MNHNS, CDR2 SASEGT. V lost 1 base to trimming and J lost 4 bases, with 3 bases between them. CDR3 loop: CASSEVPDTQYF. The DNA of the CDR3 is TGTGCCAGCAGTGAAGTGCCAGATACGCAGTATTTT.

This clonotype was observed a few times. V is TRBV3-1 and J is TRBJ2-1; D possibly corresponds to TRBD2 (6 bases). Per the germline V gene, CDR1 is LGHDT and CDR2 is YNNKEL (reference sequence). This CDR3 contains 18 residues. V lost 0 bases to trimming and J lost 4 bases, with 19 bases between them. Written as DNA, the CDR3 is TGTGCCAGCAGCCAAGAAGATGAGCGGGCCCACCTTTACAATGAGCAGTTCTTC. Translated, it gives CASSQEDERAHLYNEQFF.

The rearrangement joins TRBV29-1 to TRBJ2-7; TRBD2 might be the D (7 bases). Germline CDR1 SQVTM, CDR2 ANQGSEA. This CDR3 contains 12 residues. V was trimmed by 4 bases and J by 6 bases, leaving 13 bases between them. CDR3 sequence (DNA): TGCAGCGTTGTTAGGGGAGGGGGCGAGCAGTACTTC. Translated, it gives CSVVRGGGEQYF.

This clonotype has just a few counts. The CDR3 region is CASSGTGGESYEQYF. CDR3 in DNA: TGTGCCAGCAGTGGGACGGGTGGCGAATCCTACGAGCAGTACTTC. The chain has TRBV12-3 or TRBV12-4 and TRBJ2-7; perhaps D is TRBD1 or TRBD2 (5 bases each). The V end lost 5 bases, the J end lost 1 base, and 15 bases lay between the germline ends. This CDR3 region has 15 residues.

The CDR3 is CASMAGFLGYTF. The CDR3 nucleotides read TGTGCCAGCATGGCAGGCTTCCTTGGCTACACCTTC. This chain links TRBV21-1 with TRBJ1-2. TRBV21-1 is a documented pseudogene. The CDR3 contains 12 residues.

This clonotype was recorded many times. The V gene is TRBV7-2, the J gene TRBJ1-4, with 7 bases matching TRBD1. The germline gives CDR1 SGHTA, CDR2 FQGNSA. The CDR3 sequence is 14 residues long. The junction had 3 bases not matched to a gene; V was cut back by 1 base and J by 7 bases. Here the CDR3 reads CASSLGQGSEKLFF. CDR3 coding DNA: TGTGCCAGCAGCTTAGGACAGGGCAGTGAAAAACTGTTTTTT.

This clonotype was detected only a few times. The J gene is TRBJ1-6, the V gene TRBV4-1, with a possible D match to TRBD1 (5 bases). The germline gives CDR1 MGHRA, CDR2 YSYEKL. The length of the CDR3 is 16 residues. V dropped 0 bases and J dropped 9 bases, with 15 bases sitting between them. In DNA form, the CDR3 reads TGCGCCAGCAGCCAAGAGGGAGTTAAGGGGAGTTCACCCCTCCACTTT. Its translation is CASSQEGVKGSSPLHF.

This clonotype showed up many times. V usage is TRBV7-8 and J usage is TRBJ2-1; D call uncertain. Trimming took off 2 bases at V and 6 bases at J, with 8 bases between the two ends. Germline V gene lookup returns CDR1 SGHVS and CDR2 FQNEAQ. This CDR3 spans 13 amino acids. The CDR3 bases are TGTGCCAGCAGCTTACACATTCGCAATGAGCAGTTCTTC. It yields the protein CASSLHIRNEQFF.

The chain recombines TRBV20-1 with TRBJ2-5; D ambiguous. Germline assignment: CDR1 DFQATT and CDR2 SNEGSKA (reference sequence). The CDR3 runs 11 residues. V was trimmed by 0 bases and J by 5 bases, leaving 4 bases between them. CDR3 sequence reads: CSARDSETQYF. CDR3 DNA sequence: TGCAGTGCTAGAGATTCCGAGACCCAGTACTTC.

The rearrangement uses TRBV5-1 and TRBJ1-2; 7 nucleotides agree with TRBD1. Germline V lookup: CDR1 SGHRS, CDR2 YFSETQ. The J segment lost 8 bases and the V segment lost 1 base, leaving 14 bases of the junction unmatched. This CDR3 is 16 amino acids long. The CDR3 here is CASSLSDLGTVEGYTF. The CDR3 DNA follows: TGCGCCAGCAGCTTGAGCGACTTAGGGACAGTCGAGGGCTACACCTTC.

This chain uses TRBV5-1 with TRBJ2-7, with 7 bases identical to TRBD1. The CDR3 consists of 14 residues. V trimming: 4 bases; J trimming: 2 bases; junction bases outside the gene matches: 6. Per the germline V gene, CDR1 is SGHRS and CDR2 is YFSETQ. In DNA, the CDR3 is TGCGCCAGCAGCCTAGGACAGGTAGCCTACGAGCAGTACTTC. It translates to CASSLGQVAYEQYF.

This clonotype was detected a few times. The rearrangement links TRBV29-1 to TRBJ2-3, with TRBD2 matching over 10 bases. With 5 bases clipped from V and 2 bases from J, the junction kept 4 bases outside the gene matches. Germline loops: CDR1 SQVTM, CDR2 ANQGSEA. The CDR3 spans 14 residues. In DNA form, the CDR3 reads TGCAGCGTTACTGGACTAGCGGCCACAGATACGCAGTATTTT. Amino acid sequence: CSVTGLAATDTQYF.

The chain employs TRBV12-3 or TRBV12-4 and TRBJ1-2; D remains unclear. The CDR3 consists of 13 residues. Trimming removed 2 bases at V and 7 bases at J, with 11 bases between. CDR3 in DNA: TGTGCCAGCAGTTTAAGTCGGTTCGGTGGCTACACCTTC. It encodes CASSLSRFGGYTF.

V and J are TRBV3-1 and TRBJ2-7; 7 nucleotides match TRBD1. Germline V lookup: CDR1 LGHDT, CDR2 YNNKEL (reference sequence). There are 15 residues in the CDR3. Trimming at V came to 10 bases and at J to 7 bases, leaving 19 bases not matched to a gene. This CDR3 reads CATTKELQGFKEQYF. The CDR3 nucleotides read TGTGCCACCACCAAAGAGTTACAGGGGTTTAAGGAGCAGTACTTC.

This clonotype was counted only a few times. V usage is TRBV7-9 and J usage is TRBJ1-1; possible D gene TRBD1, 6 bases. Looked up from germline, CDR1 is SEHNR and CDR2 is FQNEAQ (reference sequence). This CDR3 spans 14 amino acids. Between the trimmed V and J ends, which lost 8 bases and 1 base, there was a span of 14 bases. CDR3 in DNA: TGTGCCAGCCGTGATTGGACAGCGAACACTGAAGCTTTCTTT. It translates to CASRDWTANTEAFF.

This clonotype was recorded many times. The chain employs TRBV29-1 and TRBJ2-1; D possibly corresponds to TRBD2 (5 bases). Germline CDR1 is SQVTM and CDR2 is ANQGSEA. V shed 7 bases and J shed 6 bases, with 10 bases lying between them. The CDR3 consists of 11 residues. In nucleotides, the CDR3 is TGCAGCGCTGGGGAGTCCAATGAGCAGTTCTTC. The encoded protein is CSAGESNEQFF.

The table lists this clonotype with many counts. The V gene is TRBV7-8, the J gene TRBJ2-3; 8 nucleotides match TRBD2. This CDR3 is 15 amino acids long. The V gene end was trimmed by 5 bases and the J gene end by 7 bases; junction bases not matched to a gene: 11. Germline V gives CDR1 SGHVS, CDR2 FQNEAQ. CDR3 in DNA: TGTGCCAGCAGCCCTACCGGGACTAGAGCGAATACGCAGTATTTT. Protein product: CASSPTGTRANTQYF. Full variable domain (outside the CDR3, taken from reference TRBV7-8 and TRBJ2-3): GAGVSQSPRYKVAKRGQDVALRCDPISGHVSLFWYQQALGQGPEFLTYFQNEAQLDKSGLPSDRFFAERPEGSVSTLKIQRTQQEDSAVYLCASSPTGTRANTQYFGPGTRLTVL.

The J gene is TRBJ2-7, the V gene TRBV12-3 or TRBV12-4; D may correspond to TRBD1 or TRBD2 (5 bases each). The CDR3 runs 13 residues. Trimming pared 4 bases from V and 0 bases from J, leaving 7 bases between. The CDR3 spells CASSWDDSYEQYF. The CDR3 coding sequence is TGTGCCAGCAGTTGGGACGACTCCTACGAGCAGTACTTC.

This chain uses TRBV10-3 with TRBJ1-2, with D perhaps TRBD1 (5 bases). The CDR3 extends over 13 amino acids. Germline V lookup: CDR1 ENHRY, CDR2 SYGVKD. V shed 4 bases and J shed 6 bases, with 12 bases lying between them. As DNA, the CDR3 is TGTGCCATCAGTGCTGGCAGGGAAGATGGCTACACCTTC. Translation gives CAISAGREDGYTF.